This T cell receptor (beta chain) was obtained from a study of T cell changes during pregnancy in multiple sclerosis. Sequencing used immunoSEQ multiplex PCR; TCRdb keeps in-frame clones, though not all of them. The sample records 35,000 to 55,000 clones, less than 95% being singletons. From germline, CDR1 is MNHEY and CDR2 SVGAGI. CDR3 length: 16 amino acids. Of note for this clone: At one boundary the junction diverges from the germline segment, which might be a read error. Additional DNA sequences in this sample encode the identical CDR3.

The sequence was collected from a female donor with multiple sclerosis, enrolled in a pregnancy study. The V gene is TRBV6-5, the J gene TRBJ1-4, with 9 bases matching TRBD1. The sequences come from CD4+ T cells from peripheral blood mononuclear cells, collected in the third trimester of pregnancy. The CDR3 loop reads CASSYSRGQGREKLFF. CDR3 nucleotides: TGTGCCAGCAGTTACTCCCGGGGACAGGGTCGGGAAAAACTGTTTTTC.